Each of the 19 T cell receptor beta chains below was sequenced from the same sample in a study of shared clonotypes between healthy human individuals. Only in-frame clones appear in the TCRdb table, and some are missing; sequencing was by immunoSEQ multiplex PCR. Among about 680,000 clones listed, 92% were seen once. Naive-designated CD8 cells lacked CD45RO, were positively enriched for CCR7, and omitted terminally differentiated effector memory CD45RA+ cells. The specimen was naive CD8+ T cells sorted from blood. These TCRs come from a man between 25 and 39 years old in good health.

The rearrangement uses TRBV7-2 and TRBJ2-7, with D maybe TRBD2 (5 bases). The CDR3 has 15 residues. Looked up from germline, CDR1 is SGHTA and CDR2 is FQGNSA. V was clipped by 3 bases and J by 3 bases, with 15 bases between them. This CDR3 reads CASSFRLSDYYEQYF. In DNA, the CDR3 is TGTGCCAGCAGCTTTCGACTAAGCGATTACTACGAGCAGTACTTC.

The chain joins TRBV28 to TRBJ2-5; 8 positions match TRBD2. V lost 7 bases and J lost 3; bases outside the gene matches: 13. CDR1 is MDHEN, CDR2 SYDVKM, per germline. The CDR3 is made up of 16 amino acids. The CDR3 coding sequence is TGTGCCAGCACTAATGCGCGGGAGGCGAGGGAAGAGACCCAGTACTTC. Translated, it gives CASTNAREAREETQYF.

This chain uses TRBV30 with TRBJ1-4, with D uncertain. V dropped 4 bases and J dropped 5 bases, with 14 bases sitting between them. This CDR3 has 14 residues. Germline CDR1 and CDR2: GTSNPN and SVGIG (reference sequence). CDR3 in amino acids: CAWTDGVGNEKLFF. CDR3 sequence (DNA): TGTGCCTGGACCGACGGGGTCGGAAATGAAAAACTGTTTTTT.

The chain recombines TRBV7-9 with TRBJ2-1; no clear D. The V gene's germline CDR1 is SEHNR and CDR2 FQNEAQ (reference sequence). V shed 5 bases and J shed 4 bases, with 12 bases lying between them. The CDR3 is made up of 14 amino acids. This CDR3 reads CASSPSTIYNEQFF. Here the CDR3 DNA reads TGTGCCAGCAGCCCGAGCACAATTTACAATGAGCAGTTCTTC.

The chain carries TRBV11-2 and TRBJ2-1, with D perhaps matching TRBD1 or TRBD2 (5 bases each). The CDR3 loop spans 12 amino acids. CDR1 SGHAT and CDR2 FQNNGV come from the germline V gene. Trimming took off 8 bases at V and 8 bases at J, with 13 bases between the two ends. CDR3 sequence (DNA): TGTGCCAGCCAGGGAGAGAGGGATGAGCAGTTCTTC. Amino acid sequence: CASQGERDEQFF.

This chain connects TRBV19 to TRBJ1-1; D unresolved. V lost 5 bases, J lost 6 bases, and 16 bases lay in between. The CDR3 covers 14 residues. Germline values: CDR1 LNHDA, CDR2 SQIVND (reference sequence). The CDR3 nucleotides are TGTGCCAGTAGTCCCCAGGACTCCTCCCCTGAAGCTTTCTTT. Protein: CASSPQDSSPEAFF.

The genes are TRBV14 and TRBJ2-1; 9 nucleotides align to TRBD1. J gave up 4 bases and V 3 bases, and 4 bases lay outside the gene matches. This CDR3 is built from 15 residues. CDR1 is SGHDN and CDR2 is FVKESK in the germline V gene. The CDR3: CASSHRDRVYNEQFF. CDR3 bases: TGTGCCAGCAGCCACCGGGACAGGGTTTACAATGAGCAGTTCTTC.

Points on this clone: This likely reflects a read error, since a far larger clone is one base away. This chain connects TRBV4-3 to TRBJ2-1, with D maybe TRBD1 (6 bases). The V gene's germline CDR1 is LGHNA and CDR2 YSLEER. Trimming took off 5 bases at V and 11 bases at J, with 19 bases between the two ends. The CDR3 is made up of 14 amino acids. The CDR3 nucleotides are TGCGCCAGCAGCTATCAATCCGCGAGGGGGAAGCAGTTCTTC. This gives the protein CASSYQSARGKQFF.

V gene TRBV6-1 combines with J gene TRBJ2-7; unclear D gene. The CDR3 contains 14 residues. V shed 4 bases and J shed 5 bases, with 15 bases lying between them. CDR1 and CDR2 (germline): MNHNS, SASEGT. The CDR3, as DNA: TGTGCCAGCAGTGTGGGCCTCCCTATCGACGAGCAGTACTTC. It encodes CASSVGLPIDEQYF.

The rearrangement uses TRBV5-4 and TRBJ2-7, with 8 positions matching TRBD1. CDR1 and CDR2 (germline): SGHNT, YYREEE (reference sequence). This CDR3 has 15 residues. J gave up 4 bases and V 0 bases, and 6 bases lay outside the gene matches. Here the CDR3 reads CASSLARTGFYEQYF. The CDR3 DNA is TGTGCCAGCAGCTTGGCACGGACAGGGTTTTACGAGCAGTACTTC. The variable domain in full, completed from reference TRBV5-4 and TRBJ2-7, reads ETGVTQSPTHLIKTRGQQVTLRCSSQSGHNTVSWYQQALGQGPQFIFQYYREEENGRGNFPPRFSGLQFPNYSSELNVNALELDDSALYLCASSLARTGFYEQYFGPGTRLTVT.

The CDR3, as DNA: TGTGCCAGCAGTTCTAGACAGGGGTTAAACCACGAGCAGTACTTC. This encodes CASSSRQGLNHEQYF. The V and J genes are TRBV27 and TRBJ2-7, with 8 positions matching TRBD1. From germline, CDR1 is MNHEY and CDR2 SMNVEV (reference sequence). Losses at the gene ends were 4 bases for V and 5 bases for J; bases not matched to a gene: 10. The CDR3 contains 15 residues.

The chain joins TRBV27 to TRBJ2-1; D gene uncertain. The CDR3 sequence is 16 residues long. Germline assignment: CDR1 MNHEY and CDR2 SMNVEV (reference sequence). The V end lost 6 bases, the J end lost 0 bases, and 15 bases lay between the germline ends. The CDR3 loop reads CASRTQRQRSYNEQFF. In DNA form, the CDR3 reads TGTGCCAGCAGAACCCAAAGACAACGCTCCTACAATGAGCAGTTCTTC.

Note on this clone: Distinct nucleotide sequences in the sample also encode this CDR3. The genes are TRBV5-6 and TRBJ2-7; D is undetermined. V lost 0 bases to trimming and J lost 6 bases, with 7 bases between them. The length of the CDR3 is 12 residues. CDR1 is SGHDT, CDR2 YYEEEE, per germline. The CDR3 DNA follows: TGTGCCAGCAGCTTGGGAGCTCTCGAGCAGTACTTC. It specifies CASSLGALEQYF.

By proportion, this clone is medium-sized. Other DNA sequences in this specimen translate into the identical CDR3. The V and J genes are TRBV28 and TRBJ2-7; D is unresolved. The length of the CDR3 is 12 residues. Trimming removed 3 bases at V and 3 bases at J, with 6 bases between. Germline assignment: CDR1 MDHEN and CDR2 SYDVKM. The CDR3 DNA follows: TGTGCCAGCAGTTTCCAGGACTACGAGCAGTACTTC. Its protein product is CASSFQDYEQYF.

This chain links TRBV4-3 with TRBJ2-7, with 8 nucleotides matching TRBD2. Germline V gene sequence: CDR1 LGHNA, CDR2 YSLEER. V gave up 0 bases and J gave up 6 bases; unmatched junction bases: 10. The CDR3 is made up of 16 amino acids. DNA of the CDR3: TGCGCCAGCAGCCAAGATGGGCCGGGGGGGCTGACCGAGCAGTACTTC. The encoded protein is CASSQDGPGGLTEQYF.

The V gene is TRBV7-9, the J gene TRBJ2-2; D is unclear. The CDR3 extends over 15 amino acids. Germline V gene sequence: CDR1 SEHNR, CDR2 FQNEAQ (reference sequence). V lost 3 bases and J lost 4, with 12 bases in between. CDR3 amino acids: CASSFRKASTGELFF. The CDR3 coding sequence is TGTGCCAGCAGCTTCAGGAAAGCTTCCACCGGGGAGCTGTTTTTT.

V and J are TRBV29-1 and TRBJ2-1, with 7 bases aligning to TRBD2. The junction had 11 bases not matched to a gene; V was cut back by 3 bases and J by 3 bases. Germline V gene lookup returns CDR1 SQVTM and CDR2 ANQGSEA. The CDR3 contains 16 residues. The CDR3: CSVELSAGVGYNEQFF. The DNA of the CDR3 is TGCAGCGTTGAGCTCTCGGCGGGAGTAGGCTACAATGAGCAGTTCTTC.

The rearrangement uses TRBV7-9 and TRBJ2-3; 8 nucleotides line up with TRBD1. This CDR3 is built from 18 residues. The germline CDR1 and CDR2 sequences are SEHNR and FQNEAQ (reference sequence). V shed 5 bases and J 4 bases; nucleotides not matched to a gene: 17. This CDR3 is CASSLSYGRGPQPDTQYF. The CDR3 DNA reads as TGTGCCAGCAGCCTCTCGTACGGCAGGGGGCCTCAACCAGATACGCAGTATTTT.

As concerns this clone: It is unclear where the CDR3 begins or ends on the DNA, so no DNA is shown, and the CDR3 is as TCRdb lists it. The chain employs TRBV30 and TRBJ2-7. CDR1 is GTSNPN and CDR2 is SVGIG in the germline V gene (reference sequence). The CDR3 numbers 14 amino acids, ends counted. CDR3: CAWSTFGSGYEQYF.